This entry lists 14 T cell receptor beta chains sequenced from one sample in a study of blood T cells in healthy people across ages. Combining a sample-barcoded 5' primer with a J-beta primer mix, a second PCR ran for 7 to 11 cycles. TCRdb redid the calling of the 5' RACE reads with MiXCR, one entry per CDR3 protein. The table shows about 970,000 distinct CDR3 sequences, with roughly half occurring only once. The specimen was blood. These receptors were taken from an older woman in good health.

This clonotype was seen only a few times. The chain links TRBV6-2 or TRBV6-3 to TRBJ2-4; 8 bases line up with TRBD1. Unmatched junction bases numbered 13, after V lost 7 bases and J lost 5 bases. This CDR3 is 16 amino acids long. The germline gives CDR1 MNHEY, CDR2 SVGEGT. This chain's CDR3 is CASIETAGGLENIQYF. Here the CDR3 DNA reads TGTGCCAGCATTGAAACTGCAGGGGGCCTTGAAAACATTCAGTACTTC.

The rearrangement uses TRBV4-2 and TRBJ2-7, with TRBD2 identical over 10 bases. The junction had 5 bases not matched to a gene; V was cut back by 0 bases and J by 3 bases. Germline CDR1 is LGHNA and CDR2 is YNFKEQ. The CDR3 has 16 residues. The CDR3 region is CASSQDLSSGSYEQYF. CDR3 DNA sequence: TGTGCCAGCAGCCAAGATCTCTCTAGCGGGAGCTACGAGCAGTACTTC.

This chain links TRBV7-9 with TRBJ2-1; D possibly corresponds to TRBD2 (5 bases). The CDR3 covers 16 residues. Germline V gene lookup returns CDR1 SEHNR and CDR2 FQNEAQ (reference sequence). V was trimmed by 3 bases and J by 0 bases, leaving 12 bases between them. This CDR3 is CASSLNSGPSYNEQFF. The CDR3 DNA reads TGTGCCAGCAGCTTGAACAGCGGACCCTCCTACAATGAGCAGTTCTTC.

The table lists this clonotype with many counts. The CDR3 nucleotides are TGCAGTGCACCCTCGACGGCTGGAAATGAAAAACTGTTTTTT. It specifies CSAPSTAGNEKLFF. The V gene is TRBV20-1, the J gene TRBJ1-4; D not certain. Trimming took 6 bases from V and 5 from J, leaving 16 bases between them. This CDR3 has 14 residues. Germline-derived CDR1 and CDR2 are DFQATT and SNEGSKA (reference sequence).

A word on this clonotype: Germline and junction disagree at one end, which may indicate a read error. The CDR3 DNA follows: TGCGCCAGCAGCCCCCACGGGGGAGACACTGAAGCTTTCTTT. Residues: CASSPHGGDTEAFF. This chain links TRBV9 with TRBJ1-1; D perhaps matches TRBD1 (5 bases). The CDR3 extends over 14 amino acids. CDR1 and CDR2 (germline): SGDLS, YYNGEE.

The chain combines TRBV6-5 with TRBJ2-1; 9 bases fit TRBD2. The ends lost 2 bases at V and 4 bases at J; junction bases unmatched: 12. Germline values: CDR1 MNHEY, CDR2 SVGAGI. CDR3 length: 18 residues. CDR3 amino acids: CASSYGRSGSGAYNEQFF. DNA of the CDR3: TGTGCCAGCAGTTACGGCCGTAGCGGGAGTGGGGCTTACAATGAGCAGTTCTTC.

The chain recombines TRBV27 with TRBJ2-3; tentative D call: TRBD1 (6 bases). Trimming cost V 6 bases and J 0 bases, with 13 bases left between them. The CDR3 contains 15 residues. Germline V gives CDR1 MNHEY, CDR2 SMNVEV (reference sequence). CDR3 nucleotide sequence: TGTGCCAGCAGCTGGACAGCCCCTAGCACAGATACGCAGTATTTT. Translated: CASSWTAPSTDTQYF.

This clonotype was counted between two and nine times. The V and J genes are TRBV20-1 and TRBJ2-7, with TRBD1 as a possible D gene (5 bases). The CDR3 sequence is 14 residues long. With 3 bases removed from V and 4 bases from J, the gap between germline ends came to 16 bases. Germline values: CDR1 DFQATT, CDR2 SNEGSKA (reference sequence). In DNA form, the CDR3 reads TGCAGTGCTAGCCCCTATGGGCAGGGATACGAGCAGTACTTC. Its protein product is CSASPYGQGYEQYF.

The chain carries TRBV10-3 and TRBJ2-7; D uncertain. Germline V lookup: CDR1 ENHRY, CDR2 SYGVKD. V dropped 4 bases and J dropped 0 bases, with 7 bases sitting between them. This CDR3 has 13 amino acids. The CDR3 here is CAISVGDSYEQYF. The CDR3 nucleotides read TGTGCCATCAGTGTTGGGGACTCCTACGAGCAGTACTTC.

This sequence joins TRBV20-1 and TRBJ2-4; D is unresolved. Deletions cut 6 bases from V and 13 bases from J, with 22 bases between. CDR3 length: 13 amino acids. The germline V gene encodes CDR1 DFQATT and CDR2 SNEGSKA (reference sequence). The chain's CDR3 is CSATPAWLELQYF. The CDR3 DNA sequence: TGCAGTGCAACCCCCGCCTGGCTAGAGCTACAGTACTTC.

The chain uses TRBV11-2 and TRBJ2-5, with D possibly being TRBD1 (7 bases). V was clipped by 5 bases and J by 3 bases, with 13 bases between them. Per the germline V gene, CDR1 is SGHAT and CDR2 is FQNNGV. The length of the CDR3 is 14 residues. CDR3 region: CASSRQGGKETQYF. In DNA, the CDR3 is TGTGCCAGCAGCCGACAGGGCGGGAAAGAGACCCAGTACTTC. Based on the CDR3 plus reference TRBV11-2 and TRBJ2-5, the full variable domain is EAGVAQSPRYKIIEKRQSVAFWCNPISGHATLYWYQQILGQGPKLLIQFQNNGVVDDSQLPKDRFSAERLKGVDSTLKIQPAKLEDSAVYLCASSRQGGKETQYFGPGTRLLVL.

This chain joins TRBV5-1 and TRBJ2-1, with 9 bases aligning to TRBD2. Trimming cost V 4 bases and J 9 bases; bases outside gene matches: 8. The germline V gene encodes CDR1 SGHRS and CDR2 YFSETQ. The CDR3 sequence is 14 residues long. The chain's CDR3 is CASSPGTSSREQFF. The CDR3 DNA sequence: TGCGCCAGCAGCCCCGGGACTAGCTCTCGTGAGCAGTTCTTC.

The chain is built from TRBV12-3 or TRBV12-4 and TRBJ2-3; D might be TRBD1 (6 bases). CDR3 length: 15 residues. V was trimmed by 10 bases and J by 2 bases, leaving 19 bases between them. The CDR3 protein is CATLPQGTHTDTQYF. CDR3 bases: TGTGCCACACTTCCACAGGGCACTCACACAGATACGCAGTATTTT.

There are a few counts of this clonotype. The rearrangement joins TRBV5-8 to TRBJ1-1; the D gene is possibly TRBD1 (5 bases). Germline V gives CDR1 SGHTS, CDR2 YDEGEE. CDR3 length equals 15 residues. Trimming left V 4 bases short and J 0 bases short, with 13 bases between. CDR3 in amino acids: CASSLVGLLNTEAFF. The CDR3 DNA follows: TGTGCCAGCAGCCTAGTGGGGCTCCTGAACACTGAAGCTTTCTTT.